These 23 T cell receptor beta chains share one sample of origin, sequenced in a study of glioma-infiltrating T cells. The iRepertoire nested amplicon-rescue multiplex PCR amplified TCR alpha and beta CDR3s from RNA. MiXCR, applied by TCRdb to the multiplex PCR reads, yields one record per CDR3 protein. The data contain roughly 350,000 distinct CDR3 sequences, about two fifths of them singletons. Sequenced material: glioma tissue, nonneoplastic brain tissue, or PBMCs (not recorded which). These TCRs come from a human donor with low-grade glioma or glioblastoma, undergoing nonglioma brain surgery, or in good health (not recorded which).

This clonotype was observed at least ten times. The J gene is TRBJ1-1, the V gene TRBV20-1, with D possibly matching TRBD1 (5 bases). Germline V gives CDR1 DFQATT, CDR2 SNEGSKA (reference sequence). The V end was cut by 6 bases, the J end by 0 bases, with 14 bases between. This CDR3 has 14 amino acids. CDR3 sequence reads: CSATKAGLNTEAFF. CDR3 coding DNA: TGCAGTGCGACAAAAGCAGGGTTGAACACTGAAGCTTTCTTT.

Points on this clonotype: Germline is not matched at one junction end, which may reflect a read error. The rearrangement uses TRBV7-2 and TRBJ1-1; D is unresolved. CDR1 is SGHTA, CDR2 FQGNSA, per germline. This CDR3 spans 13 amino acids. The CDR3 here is CAISFGQNTEAFF. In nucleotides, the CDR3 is TGTGCCATCAGCTTCGGGCAGAACACTGAAGCTTTCTTT.

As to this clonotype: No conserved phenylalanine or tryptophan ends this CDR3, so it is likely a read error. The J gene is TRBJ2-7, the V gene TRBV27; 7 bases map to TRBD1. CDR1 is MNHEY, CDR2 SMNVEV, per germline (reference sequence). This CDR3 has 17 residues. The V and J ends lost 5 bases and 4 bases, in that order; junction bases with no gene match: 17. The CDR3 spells CASSHRPFGTELYEQYL. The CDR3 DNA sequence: TGTGCCAGCAGTCACCGTCCTTTCGGGACAGAGTTATACGAGCAGTACCTC.

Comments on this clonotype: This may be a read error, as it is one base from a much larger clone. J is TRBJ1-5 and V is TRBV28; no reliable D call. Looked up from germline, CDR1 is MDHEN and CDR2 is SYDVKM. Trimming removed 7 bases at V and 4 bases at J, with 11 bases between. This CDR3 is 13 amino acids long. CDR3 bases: TGTGCCAGCATTCCCCGCGGGAATCAGCCCCAGCATTTT. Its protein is CASIPRGNQPQHF. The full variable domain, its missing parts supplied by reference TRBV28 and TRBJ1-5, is DVKVTQSSRYLVKRTGEKVFLECVQDMDHENMFWYRQDPGLGLRLIYFSYDVKMKEKGDIPEGYSVSREKKERFSLILESASTNQTSMYLCASIPRGNQPQHFGDGTRLSIL.

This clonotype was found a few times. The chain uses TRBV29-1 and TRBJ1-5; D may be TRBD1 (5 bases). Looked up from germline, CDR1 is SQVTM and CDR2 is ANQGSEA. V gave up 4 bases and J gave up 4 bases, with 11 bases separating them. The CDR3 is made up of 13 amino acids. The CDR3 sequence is CSVGAGRNQPQHF. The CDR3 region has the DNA TGCAGCGTTGGGGCAGGGAGGAATCAGCCCCAGCATTTT.

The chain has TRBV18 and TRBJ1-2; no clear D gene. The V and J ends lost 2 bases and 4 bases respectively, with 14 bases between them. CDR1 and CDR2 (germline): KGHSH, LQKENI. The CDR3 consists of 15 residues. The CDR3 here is CASSPDPGQVYGYTF. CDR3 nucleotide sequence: TGTGCCAGCTCACCAGATCCTGGGCAGGTCTATGGCTACACCTTC.

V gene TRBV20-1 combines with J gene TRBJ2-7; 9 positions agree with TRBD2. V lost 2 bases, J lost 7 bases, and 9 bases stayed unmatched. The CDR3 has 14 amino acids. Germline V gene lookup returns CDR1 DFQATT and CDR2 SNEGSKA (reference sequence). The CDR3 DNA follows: TGCAGTGCTAGACTAGCGGGAAGGCCGGGTGAGCAGTACTTC. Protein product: CSARLAGRPGEQYF.

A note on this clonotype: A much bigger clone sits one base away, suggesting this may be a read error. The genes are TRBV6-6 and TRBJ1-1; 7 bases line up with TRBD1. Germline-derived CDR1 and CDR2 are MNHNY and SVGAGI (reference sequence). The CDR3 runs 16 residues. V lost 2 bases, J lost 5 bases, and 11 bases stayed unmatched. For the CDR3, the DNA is TGTGCCAGCAGTTACCCCAATAGACAGGGTTTAACTGAAGCTTTCTTT. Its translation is CASSYPNRQGLTEAFF.

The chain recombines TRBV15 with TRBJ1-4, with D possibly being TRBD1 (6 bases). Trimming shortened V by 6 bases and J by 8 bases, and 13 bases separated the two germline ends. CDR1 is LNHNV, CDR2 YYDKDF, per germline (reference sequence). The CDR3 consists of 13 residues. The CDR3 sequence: CATRGGLGEKLFF. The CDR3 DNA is TGTGCCACCAGGGGGGGGCTTGGGGAAAAACTGTTTTTT.

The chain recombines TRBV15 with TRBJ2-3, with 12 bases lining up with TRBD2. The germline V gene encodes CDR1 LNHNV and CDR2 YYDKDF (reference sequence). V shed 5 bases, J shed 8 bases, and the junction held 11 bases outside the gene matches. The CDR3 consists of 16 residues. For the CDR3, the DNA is TGTGCCACCAGCCCCCGACTAGCGGGAGCCGCAGGTACGCAGTATTTT. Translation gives CATSPRLAGAAGTQYF.

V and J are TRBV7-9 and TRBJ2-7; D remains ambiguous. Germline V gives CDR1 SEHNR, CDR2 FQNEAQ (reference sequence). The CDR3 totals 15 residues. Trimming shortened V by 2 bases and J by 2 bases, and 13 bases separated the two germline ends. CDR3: CASSLSYGSTYEQYF. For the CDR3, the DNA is TGTGCCAGCAGCTTATCATATGGTTCTACCTACGAGCAGTACTTC.

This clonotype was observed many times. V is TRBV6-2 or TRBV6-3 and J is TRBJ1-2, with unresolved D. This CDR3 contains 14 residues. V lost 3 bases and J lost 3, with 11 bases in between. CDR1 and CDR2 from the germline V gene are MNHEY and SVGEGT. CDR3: CASSYSGLYYGYTF. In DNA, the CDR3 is TGTGCCAGCAGTTATTCCGGGCTCTACTATGGCTACACCTTC.

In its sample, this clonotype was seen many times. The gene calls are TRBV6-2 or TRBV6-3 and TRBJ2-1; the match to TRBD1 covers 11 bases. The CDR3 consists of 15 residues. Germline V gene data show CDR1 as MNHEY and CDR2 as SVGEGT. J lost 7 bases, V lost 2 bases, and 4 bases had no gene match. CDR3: CASSYSGTGGNEQFF. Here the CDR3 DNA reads TGTGCCAGCAGTTACAGTGGGACAGGGGGGAATGAGCAGTTCTTC.

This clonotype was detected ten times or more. The CDR3 DNA follows: TGTGCCAGCAGCCGAGGGACTAGCTGGAGGGCAGATACGCAGTATTTT. Translating it yields CASSRGTSWRADTQYF. The rearrangement joins TRBV6-2 or TRBV6-3 to TRBJ2-3; 9 bases fit TRBD2. Germline loops: CDR1 MNHEY, CDR2 SVGEGT. This CDR3 contains 16 residues. V shed 6 bases, J shed 4 bases, and the junction held 11 bases outside the gene matches.

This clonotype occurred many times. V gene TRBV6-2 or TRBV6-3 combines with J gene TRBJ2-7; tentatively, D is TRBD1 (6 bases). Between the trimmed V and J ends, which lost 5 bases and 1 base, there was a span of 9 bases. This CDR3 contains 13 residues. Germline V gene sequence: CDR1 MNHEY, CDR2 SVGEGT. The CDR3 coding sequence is TGTGCCAGCAGTAGAACAGGGTCCTACGAGCAGTACTTC. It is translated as CASSRTGSYEQYF.

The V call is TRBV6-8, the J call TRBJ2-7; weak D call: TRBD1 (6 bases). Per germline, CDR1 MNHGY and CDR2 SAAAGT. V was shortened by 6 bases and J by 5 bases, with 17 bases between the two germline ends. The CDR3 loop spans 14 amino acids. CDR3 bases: TGTGCCAGCAGCTCCGTGAGGGGGACGAACGAGCAGTACTTC. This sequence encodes CASSSVRGTNEQYF.

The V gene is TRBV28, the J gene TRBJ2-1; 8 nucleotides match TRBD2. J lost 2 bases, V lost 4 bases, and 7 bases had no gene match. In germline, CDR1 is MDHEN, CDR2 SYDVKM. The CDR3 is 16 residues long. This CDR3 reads CASSSPTGGAYNEQFF. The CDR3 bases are TGTGCCAGCAGTTCCCCCACGGGAGGGGCCTACAATGAGCAGTTCTTC.

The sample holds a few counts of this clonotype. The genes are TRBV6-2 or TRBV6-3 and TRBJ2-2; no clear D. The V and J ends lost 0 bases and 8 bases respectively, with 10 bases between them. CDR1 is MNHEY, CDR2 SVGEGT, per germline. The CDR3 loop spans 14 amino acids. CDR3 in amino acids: CASSYSYPAGELFF. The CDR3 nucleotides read TGTGCCAGCAGTTACTCGTATCCGGCGGGGGAGCTGTTTTTT.

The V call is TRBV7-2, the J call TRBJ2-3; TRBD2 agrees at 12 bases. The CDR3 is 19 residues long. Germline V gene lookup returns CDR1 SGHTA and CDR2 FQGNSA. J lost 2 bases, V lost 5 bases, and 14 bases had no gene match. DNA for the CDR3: TGTGCCAGCAGCCTCCCCCTACCGACTAGCGGGAGCGTCACAGATACGCAGTATTTT. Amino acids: CASSLPLPTSGSVTDTQYF.

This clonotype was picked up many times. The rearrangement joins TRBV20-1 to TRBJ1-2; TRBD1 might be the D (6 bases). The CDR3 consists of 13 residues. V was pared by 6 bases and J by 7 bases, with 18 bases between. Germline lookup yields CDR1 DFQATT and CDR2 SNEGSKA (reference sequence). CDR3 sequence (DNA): TGCAGTGCCGCGGAGGGGGAGCTTTTTGGCTACACCTTC. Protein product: CSAAEGELFGYTF.

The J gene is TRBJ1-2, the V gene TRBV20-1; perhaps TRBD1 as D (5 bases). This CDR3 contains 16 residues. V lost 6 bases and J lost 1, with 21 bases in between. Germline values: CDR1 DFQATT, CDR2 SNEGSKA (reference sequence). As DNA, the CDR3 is TGCAGTGCGGGGGGGAGCGACTTGATCTTTAACTATGGCTACACCTTC. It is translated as CSAGGSDLIFNYGYTF.

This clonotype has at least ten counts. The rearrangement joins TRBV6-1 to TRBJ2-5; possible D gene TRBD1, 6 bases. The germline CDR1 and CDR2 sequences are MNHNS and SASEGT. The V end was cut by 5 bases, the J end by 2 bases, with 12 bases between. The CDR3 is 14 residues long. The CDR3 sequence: CASSPGQLQETQYF. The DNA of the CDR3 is TGTGCCAGCAGTCCCGGACAGCTTCAAGAGACCCAGTACTTC.

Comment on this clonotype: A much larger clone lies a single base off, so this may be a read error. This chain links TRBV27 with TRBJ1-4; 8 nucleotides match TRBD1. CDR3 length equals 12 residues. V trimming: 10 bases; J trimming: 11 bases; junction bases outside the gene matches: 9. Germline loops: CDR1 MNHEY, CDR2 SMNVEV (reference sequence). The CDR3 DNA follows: TGTGCCACCCGGGGACAGGCGGTGAAACTGTTTTTT. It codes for CATRGQAVKLFF.